One and the same sample provided the 28 T cell receptor beta chains below, sequenced in a study of PD-L1 blockade in urothelial cancer. Generated by immunoSEQ multiplex PCR, the TCRdb table keeps only in-frame clones and is missing some. The sample yields approximately 100,000 clones, 91% seen once. Sample: PBMCs, taken around atezolizumab (anti-PD-L1) treatment. These receptors were obtained from an elderly woman with urothelial cancer.

This sequence joins TRBV6-1 and TRBJ2-5, with D perhaps matching TRBD2 (5 bases). The CDR3 consists of 15 residues. V gave up 6 bases and J gave up 0 bases, with 14 bases separating them. CDR1 and CDR2 (germline): MNHNS, SASEGT. For the CDR3, the DNA is TGTGCCAGCAGGTCTAGCACATCGTACCAAGAGACCCAGTACTTC. Encoded protein: CASRSSTSYQETQYF.

The chain carries TRBV5-1 and TRBJ2-3; 12 nucleotides line up with TRBD2. Germline-derived CDR1 and CDR2 are SGHRS and YFSETQ. The V gene end was trimmed by 3 bases and the J gene end by 4 bases; junction bases not matched to a gene: 6. The CDR3 is 16 amino acids. CDR3 protein: CASSYRTSGNPDTQYF. Here the CDR3 DNA reads TGCGCCAGCAGCTACCGGACTAGCGGGAACCCAGATACGCAGTATTTT.

This sequence joins TRBV7-2 and TRBJ1-2; TRBD1 aligns across 7 bases. V lost 3 bases and J lost 2; bases outside the gene matches: 3. This CDR3 has 14 amino acids. The V gene's germline CDR1 is SGHTA and CDR2 FQGNSA. CDR3 region: CASSFQGQNYGYTF. CDR3 sequence (DNA): TGTGCCAGCAGCTTTCAGGGACAGAACTATGGCTACACCTTC.

The V gene is TRBV2, the J gene TRBJ1-2, with unresolved D. Trimming removed 5 bases at V and 0 bases at J, with 7 bases between. The CDR3 spans 13 residues. CDR1 SNHLY and CDR2 FYNNEI come from the germline V gene. The CDR3 DNA reads TGTGCCAGCAGTACAGACGCTAACTATGGCTACACCTTC. Its translation is CASSTDANYGYTF.

The J gene is TRBJ1-1, the V gene TRBV28; D not certain. V gave up 7 bases and J gave up 8 bases, with 17 bases separating them. The CDR3 spans 13 residues. CDR1 and CDR2 from the germline V gene are MDHEN and SYDVKM. The chain's CDR3 is CASIAPPGREAFF. CDR3 DNA: TGTGCCAGCATCGCTCCACCTGGCAGGGAAGCTTTCTTT.

The J gene is TRBJ1-3, the V gene TRBV2; D is possibly TRBD1 (5 bases). The ends were cut back, 5 bases at V and 4 bases at J, with 15 bases in the middle. The CDR3 totals 15 residues. The germline V gene encodes CDR1 SNHLY and CDR2 FYNNEI. In DNA, the CDR3 is TGTGCCAGCAGTTTAAGCCAGGGTAAAGGAAACACCATATATTTT. It yields the protein CASSLSQGKGNTIYF.

The rearrangement joins TRBV19 to TRBJ1-1; D possibly corresponds to TRBD1 (6 bases). This CDR3 spans 13 amino acids. The V and J ends lost 4 bases and 11 bases respectively, with 17 bases between them. Germline assignment: CDR1 LNHDA and CDR2 SQIVND (reference sequence). The CDR3, as DNA: TGTGCCAGTAGTACCAACAGGGTTAGTCGGGCTTTCTTT. As protein: CASSTNRVSRAFF.

The chain couples TRBV5-1 to TRBJ2-1, with 15 bases identical to TRBD2. The CDR3 consists of 17 residues. With 4 bases clipped from V and 7 bases from J, the junction kept 9 bases outside the gene matches. The V gene's germline CDR1 is SGHRS and CDR2 YFSETQ. Written as DNA, the CDR3 is TGCGCCAGCAGCCCCGGACTAGCGGGAGGGAAGAGTAATGAGCAGTTCTTC. Protein sequence: CASSPGLAGGKSNEQFF.

This chain connects TRBV11-3 to TRBJ2-7; 8 bases align to TRBD1. This CDR3 is built from 14 residues. In germline, CDR1 is SGHNT, CDR2 YENEEA. Germline trimming cut 5 bases from V and 4 bases from J; bases unmatched to any gene: 7. DNA of the CDR3: TGTGCCAGCAGCCCGACAGGGGCTGGGTACGAGCAGTACTTC. Amino acids: CASSPTGAGYEQYF.

The V call is TRBV28, the J call TRBJ1-5; 10 nucleotides agree with TRBD1. The CDR3 sequence is 14 residues long. With V trimmed by 6 bases and J by 4 bases, 3 bases remained unmatched. The V gene's germline CDR1 is MDHEN and CDR2 SYDVKM. CDR3 sequence reads: CASSWDRGNQPQHF. In nucleotides, the CDR3 is TGTGCCAGCAGCTGGGACAGGGGTAATCAGCCCCAGCATTTT.

V gene TRBV15 combines with J gene TRBJ2-7; D might be TRBD1 (6 bases). V lost 2 bases and J 3 bases, leaving 11 bases between the germline ends. CDR3 length: 14 residues. Germline V gene data show CDR1 as LNHNV and CDR2 as YYDKDF (reference sequence). The CDR3 nucleotides are TGTGCCACCAGCAGAACAGGGAAGTACTACGAGCAGTACTTC. It codes for CATSRTGKYYEQYF.

The chain joins TRBV27 to TRBJ1-2; D remains ambiguous. Germline CDR1 MNHEY, CDR2 SMNVEV (reference sequence). V dropped 4 bases and J dropped 5 bases, with 8 bases sitting between them. There are 12 residues in the CDR3. The CDR3 protein is CASSSGGYGYTF. CDR3 nucleotide sequence: TGTGCCAGCAGTTCTGGCGGGTATGGCTACACCTTC.

The chain employs TRBV29-1 and TRBJ2-1; the match to TRBD2 covers 8 bases. V dropped 0 bases and J dropped 1; count of bases not matched to a gene: 5. Germline CDR1 is SQVTM and CDR2 is ANQGSEA. This CDR3 contains 16 residues. This chain's CDR3 is CSVEDRGTRSYNEQFF. CDR3 sequence (DNA): TGCAGCGTTGAAGATCGGGGGACTAGGTCCTACAATGAGCAGTTCTTC.

The sample holds a few counts of this clone. V is TRBV21-1 and J is TRBJ1-4; the table assigns TRBD1, which was not confirmed against the DNA. TRBV21-1 is a pseudogene segment. The CDR3 covers 16 residues. This CDR3 is CASSRVDRGLDEKLFF. CDR3 DNA: TGTGCCAGCAGCAGGGTGGACAGGGGGCTTGATGAAAAACTGTTTTTT.

This chain uses TRBV6-1 with TRBJ1-5; no firm D call. From germline, CDR1 is MNHNS and CDR2 SASEGT. The CDR3 totals 13 residues. Trimming took off 7 bases at V and 2 bases at J, with 9 bases between the two ends. CDR3 amino acids: CASISGGNQPQHF. The CDR3 bases are TGTGCCAGCATATCGGGTGGCAATCAGCCCCAGCATTTT.

The chain couples TRBV7-9 to TRBJ1-1; D is possibly TRBD1 (6 bases). V lost 3 bases, J lost 2 bases, and 10 bases lay in between. Germline CDR1 and CDR2: SEHNR and FQNEAQ (reference sequence). This CDR3 region has 14 residues. The DNA for the CDR3 is TGTGCCAGCAGCTTGGGACAAGGAAACACTGAAGCTTTCTTT. As protein: CASSLGQGNTEAFF.

The rearrangement joins TRBV19 to TRBJ1-5; 9 nucleotides agree with TRBD1. Trimming removed 1 base from V and 5 bases from J; junction bases left unmatched: 0. Per germline, CDR1 LNHDA and CDR2 SQIVND (reference sequence). The CDR3 runs 14 residues. The CDR3 protein is CASSIGTGDQPQHF. CDR3 DNA: TGTGCCAGTAGTATAGGGACAGGGGATCAGCCCCAGCATTTT.

The chain combines TRBV15 with TRBJ1-2; possible D gene TRBD1, 5 bases. There are 14 residues in the CDR3. Germline V gene data show CDR1 as LNHNV and CDR2 as YYDKDF (reference sequence). V dropped 0 bases and J dropped 3 bases, with 8 bases sitting between them. This CDR3 is CATSRDFRDYGYTF. CDR3 bases: TGTGCCACCAGCAGAGATTTCAGGGACTATGGCTACACCTTC. Complete variable domain (other parts from reference TRBV15 and TRBJ1-2): DAMVIQNPRYQVTQFGKPVTLSCSQTLNHNVMYWYQQKSSQAPKLLFHYYDKDFNNEADTPDNFQSRRPNTSFCFLDIRSPGLGDTAMYLCATSRDFRDYGYTFGSGTRLTVV.

The rearrangement joins TRBV18 to TRBJ2-2, with TRBD1 matching 9 bases. This CDR3 has 17 residues. Germline values: CDR1 KGHSH, CDR2 LQKENI. With V trimmed by 0 bases and J by 5 bases, 7 bases remained unmatched. The CDR3 loop is CASSPPGQGGITGELFF. In DNA form, the CDR3 reads TGTGCCAGCTCACCACCGGGACAGGGCGGTATAACCGGGGAGCTGTTTTTT.

The chain carries TRBV5-1 and TRBJ2-1; 8 bases map to TRBD2. Trimming took 7 bases from V and 6 from J; bases not matched to a gene: 9. Germline V CDR1 and CDR2: SGHRS, YFSETQ. CDR3 length: 14 amino acids. For the CDR3, the DNA is TGCGCCAGCCAAATAGGGGCGGGGGGCAATGAGCAGTTCTTC. It yields the protein CASQIGAGGNEQFF.

This rearrangement joins TRBV14 to TRBJ2-4; 7 bases fit TRBD1. V shed 2 bases, J shed 7 bases, and the junction held 5 bases outside the gene matches. CDR1 is SGHDN and CDR2 is FVKESK in the germline V gene. CDR3 size: 14 residues. CDR3 amino acids: CASSQSGGSNIQYF. The CDR3, as DNA: TGTGCCAGCAGCCAATCAGGGGGTTCCAACATTCAGTACTTC.

The rearrangement joins TRBV27 to TRBJ2-1; D is undetermined. Germline V gives CDR1 MNHEY, CDR2 SMNVEV (reference sequence). The CDR3 runs 15 residues. The V end was cut by 6 bases, the J end by 0 bases, with 12 bases between. CDR3 bases: TGTGCCAGCAGACGCCGAAGCCTCTCCTACAATGAGCAGTTCTTC. Translated: CASRRRSLSYNEQFF.

The chain links TRBV6-5 to TRBJ2-5; 8 nucleotides match TRBD2. The J segment lost 2 bases and the V segment lost 2 bases, leaving 7 bases of the junction unmatched. There are 16 residues in the CDR3. Germline values: CDR1 MNHEY, CDR2 SVGAGI. CDR3 DNA: TGTGCCAGCAGTTACACGGCGGGAGGTAGACAAGAGACCCAGTACTTC. Amino acid sequence: CASSYTAGGRQETQYF.

This clone was detected only once. The same CDR3 arises from other DNA sequences in this sample as well. This chain connects TRBV9 to TRBJ2-1, with 9 bases lining up with TRBD2. V was clipped by 2 bases and J by 1 base; unmatched bases: 1. This CDR3 has 15 residues. In germline, CDR1 is SGDLS, CDR2 YYNGEE. This chain's CDR3 is CASSVAGGSYNEQFF. The CDR3 DNA sequence: TGTGCCAGCAGCGTGGCGGGAGGGTCCTACAATGAGCAGTTCTTC.

The chain recombines TRBV6-5 with TRBJ2-4; 7 bases align to TRBD1. J gave up 3 bases and V 4 bases, and 9 bases lay outside the gene matches. The germline CDR1 and CDR2 sequences are MNHEY and SVGAGI. The CDR3 has 16 amino acids. CDR3 DNA sequence: TGTGCCAGCAGTTTGACGGGACAGACCCTCAAAAACATTCAGTACTTC. It encodes CASSLTGQTLKNIQYF.

The V gene is TRBV28, the J gene TRBJ2-7, with 13 bases identical to TRBD2. Germline V lookup: CDR1 MDHEN, CDR2 SYDVKM. With V trimmed by 6 bases and J by 3 bases, 11 bases remained unmatched. The CDR3 loop spans 17 amino acids. CDR3 DNA sequence: TGTGCCAGCAGGCCTATCTGGACTAGCGGGAGCATCTACGAGCAGTACTTC. This codes for CASRPIWTSGSIYEQYF.

The V gene is TRBV5-6, the J gene TRBJ2-2, with D tentatively TRBD1 (5 bases). This CDR3 has 15 residues. Germline CDR1 is SGHDT and CDR2 is YYEEEE. The V gene lost 0 bases and the J gene lost 4 bases, with 10 bases spanning the gap. In DNA, the CDR3 is TGTGCCAGCAGCTTGGCAGGGATACGCACCGGGGAGCTGTTTTTT. Protein: CASSLAGIRTGELFF.

V is TRBV7-9 and J is TRBJ1-1, with TRBD1 matching 7 bases. Germline V lookup: CDR1 SEHNR, CDR2 FQNEAQ (reference sequence). Trimming removed 5 bases from V and 3 bases from J; junction bases left unmatched: 6. This CDR3 is 14 amino acids long. CDR3 DNA sequence: TGTGCCAGCAGCCCGAGGGACAGTCACACTGAAGCTTTCTTT. Protein sequence: CASSPRDSHTEAFF. Variable domain in full (rest from reference TRBV7-9 and TRBJ1-1): DTGVSQNPRHKITKRGQNVTFRCDPISEHNRLYWYRQTLGQGPEFLTYFQNEAQLEKSRLLSDRFSAERPKGSFSTLEIQRTEQGDSAMYLCASSPRDSHTEAFFGQGTRLTVV.